Each of the 6 T cell receptor beta chains below was sequenced from the same sample in a study of shared clonotypes between healthy human individuals (dated by TCRdb to the early 2020s). Libraries were made using the immunoSEQ multiplex PCR assay. Entries here come from immuneACCESS through TCRdb and include only in-frame sequences with V and J called. Some clones fail to appear in such tables; in the studies checked, an unresolved V gene covers under half of the shortfall, and the cause of the remainder is unknown. The sample contains around 1.4 million clones, approximately 98.5% of them found a single time. The ten top clones hold about 0.4% of the sample. Sequenced: naive CD4+ T cells sorted from blood. This sample's cell subset or site label indicates: CD45RA+ positively selected. The receptors stem from a man aged 25-45 years in good health.

The gene calls are TRBV5-4 and TRBJ2-3; the match to TRBD2 covers 10 bases. J lost 6 bases, V lost 4 bases, and 11 bases had no gene match. The CDR3 has 16 residues. Germline CDR1 and CDR2: SGHNT and YYREEE (reference sequence). The CDR3 sequence: CASSLVVAGGADTQYF. The DNA for the CDR3 is TGTGCCAGCAGCCTGGTGGTAGCGGGAGGTGCTGATACGCAGTATTTT.

The chain couples TRBV7-6 to TRBJ2-7; 7 bases agree with TRBD1. In germline, CDR1 is SGHVS, CDR2 FNYEAQ. With V trimmed by 1 base and J by 4 bases, 7 bases remained unmatched. This CDR3 comprises 15 residues. CDR3 DNA sequence: TGTGCCAGCAGCTTAGGGGTAGGGGGCTCATACGAGCAGTACTTC. Its protein is CASSLGVGGSYEQYF. The full variable domain, its missing parts supplied by reference TRBV7-6 and TRBJ2-7, is GAGVSQSPRYKVTKRGQDVALRCDPISGHVSLYWYRQALGQGPEFLTYFNYEAQQDKSGLPNDRFSAERPEGSISTLTIQRTEQRDSAMYRCASSLGVGGSYEQYFGPGTRLTVT.

The V call is TRBV5-1, the J call TRBJ2-3, with a tentative D call TRBD1 (5 bases). V lost 2 bases, J lost 4 bases, and 8 bases lay in between. Germline assignment: CDR1 SGHRS and CDR2 YFSETQ. The CDR3 is 13 residues long. CDR3 nucleotides: TGCGCCAGCAGCTTTCAGGGCCCAGATACGCAGTATTTT. Encoded protein: CASSFQGPDTQYF.

V and J are TRBV5-1 and TRBJ1-1, with a weak D call TRBD1 (6 bases). V was clipped by 3 bases and J by 3 bases, with 12 bases between them. The CDR3 contains 14 residues. Germline CDR1 SGHRS, CDR2 YFSETQ. The CDR3: CASSSHRVDTEAFF. Written as DNA, the CDR3 is TGCGCCAGCAGCTCCCACAGGGTTGACACTGAAGCTTTCTTT.

The chain carries TRBV11-2 and TRBJ2-7; maybe TRBD1 (5 bases). V lost 3 bases, J lost 5 bases, and 11 bases lay in between. Germline V gives CDR1 SGHAT, CDR2 FQNNGV. The CDR3 contains 13 residues. The CDR3 loop is CASSFREDHEQYF. The CDR3 coding sequence is TGTGCCAGCAGCTTCAGGGAAGACCACGAGCAGTACTTC.

The rearrangement links TRBV5-6 to TRBJ1-4, with TRBD1 as a possible D gene (6 bases). Trimming took 4 bases from V and 0 from J, leaving 16 bases between them. Per germline, CDR1 SGHDT and CDR2 YYEEEE. The CDR3 has 17 residues. DNA of the CDR3: TGTGCCAGCAGCAACCCGGGACACAGTGCAACTAATGAAAAACTGTTTTTT. Amino acids: CASSNPGHSATNEKLFF. Combining the CDR3 with reference TRBV5-6 and TRBJ1-4 gives the whole variable domain DAGVTQSPTHLIKTRGQQVTLRCSPKSGHDTVSWYQQALGQGPQFIFQYYEEEERQRGNFPDRFSGHQFPNYSSELNVNALLLGDSALYLCASSNPGHSATNEKLFFGSGTQLSVL.